What follows are 25 T cell receptor beta chains derived from one specimen sequenced in a study of cytomegalovirus exposure and HLA in healthy donors. The PCR made use of 60 Vbeta and 13 Jbeta primers. Only in-frame clones appear in the TCRdb table, and some are missing; sequencing was by immunoSEQ multiplex PCR. The data show a few hundred thousand clones, about 81% seen once. Sequencing was performed on PBMCs. The receptor set was obtained from a woman in her sixties in good health and CMV-seropositive.

The chain is built from TRBV5-4 and TRBJ2-3; TRBD1 agrees at 9 bases. The V and J ends lost 4 bases and 5 bases, in that order; junction bases with no gene match: 5. Germline V gene lookup returns CDR1 SGHNT and CDR2 YYREEE (reference sequence). This CDR3 is built from 14 residues. The CDR3 protein is CASSIGTGIDTQYF. The CDR3, as DNA: TGTGCCAGCAGCATTGGGACAGGGATAGATACGCAGTATTTT.

The chain couples TRBV19 to TRBJ1-1, with D perhaps TRBD1 (5 bases). Germline V gene sequence: CDR1 LNHDA, CDR2 SQIVND (reference sequence). V shed 1 base and J shed 1 base, with 7 bases lying between them. This CDR3 has 14 amino acids. CDR3 sequence: CASSIGTQNTEAFF. The CDR3 DNA reads as TGTGCCAGTAGTATAGGGACACAGAACACTGAAGCTTTCTTT.

The chain has TRBV6-5 and TRBJ2-1; D is unclear. The CDR3 is 11 residues long. Germline loops: CDR1 MNHEY, CDR2 SVGAGI. Trimming took off 4 bases at V and 5 bases at J, with 3 bases between the two ends. The CDR3 sequence: CASSSNNEQFF. In DNA form, the CDR3 reads TGTGCCAGCAGTTCCAACAATGAGCAGTTCTTC.

Concerning this clone itself: This specimen includes other DNA sequences encoding the same CDR3. The chain uses TRBV28 and TRBJ1-3; D possibly corresponds to TRBD1 (5 bases). Trimming pared 2 bases from V and 4 bases from J, leaving 6 bases between. The CDR3 extends over 13 amino acids. Germline CDR1 and CDR2: MDHEN and SYDVKM. This chain's CDR3 is CASSLAGGNTIYF. The CDR3 region has the DNA TGTGCCAGCAGTTTAGCAGGGGGAAACACCATATATTTT.

The rearrangement uses TRBV11-2 and TRBJ2-7; the D gene is possibly TRBD2 (7 bases). Germline assignment: CDR1 SGHAT and CDR2 FQNNGV. The CDR3 spans 13 residues. V lost 5 bases and J 7 bases, leaving 15 bases between the germline ends. CDR3 residues: CASSRGEGGEQYF. CDR3 nucleotides: TGTGCCAGCAGCAGGGGGGAGGGAGGGGAGCAGTACTTC.

The chain joins TRBV6-5 to TRBJ1-6; the D is unclear. The CDR3 is 14 amino acids. The germline V gene encodes CDR1 MNHEY and CDR2 SVGAGI. V lost 5 bases to trimming and J lost 7 bases, with 12 bases between them. Here the CDR3 DNA reads TGTGCCAGCAGTCGGCGAGGTACAAATTCACCCCTCCACTTT. Its translation: CASSRRGTNSPLHF.

V and J are TRBV21-1 and TRBJ1-5. TRBV21-1 is deemed a pseudogene. This CDR3 spans 16 amino acids. This chain's CDR3 is CASSKAGLKGNQPQHF. In DNA form, the CDR3 reads TGTGCCAGCAGCAAAGCTGGACTAAAAGGCAATCAGCCCCAGCATTTT.

This sequence joins TRBV4-1 and TRBJ1-5; no definite D call. The germline gives CDR1 MGHRA, CDR2 YSYEKL. V was pared by 0 bases and J by 6 bases, with 12 bases between. The CDR3 is made up of 15 amino acids. The CDR3 protein is CASSQDTSPGQPQHF. CDR3 nucleotide sequence: TGCGCCAGCAGCCAAGACACTTCCCCCGGTCAGCCCCAGCATTTT.

This chain uses TRBV28 with TRBJ1-1; no definite D call. Trimming took 5 bases from V and 11 from J, leaving 18 bases between them. Germline assignment: CDR1 MDHEN and CDR2 SYDVKM. The CDR3 has 13 amino acids. CDR3 in amino acids: CASSLINDRRAFF. The CDR3, as DNA: TGTGCCAGCAGTCTTATAAATGACCGCAGGGCTTTCTTT.

This clone has only a few counts. The rearrangement links TRBV5-1 to TRBJ2-1, with 11 bases aligning to TRBD1. CDR1 and CDR2 (germline): SGHRS, YFSETQ. The J segment lost 4 bases and the V segment lost 4 bases, leaving 7 bases of the junction unmatched. CDR3 length: 16 residues. CDR3 region: CASSIGQGATYNEQFF. In DNA form, the CDR3 reads TGCGCCAGCAGCATTGGACAGGGGGCAACGTACAATGAGCAGTTCTTC.

This clone was seen more than once but under ten times. The same CDR3 also results from other DNA sequences found in this sample. The gene calls are TRBV9 and TRBJ2-7; TRBD2 agrees at 8 bases. The germline V gene has CDR1 SGDLS and CDR2 YYNGEE. Unmatched junction bases numbered 4, after V lost 2 bases and J lost 6 bases. This CDR3 has 13 residues. CDR3 protein: CASSVGTSGEQYF. CDR3 in DNA: TGTGCCAGCAGCGTTGGGACTAGTGGCGAGCAGTACTTC.

CDR3 sequence (DNA): TGCGCCAGCAGCCAATCCCCCGGGAGCTCCTACAATGAGCAGTTCTTC. It codes for CASSQSPGSSYNEQFF. The chain has TRBV4-1 and TRBJ2-1, with D possibly matching TRBD2 (6 bases). Germline lookup yields CDR1 MGHRA and CDR2 YSYEKL. Trimming shortened V by 2 bases and J by 0 bases, and 11 bases separated the two germline ends. The CDR3 extends over 16 amino acids.

This sequence joins TRBV7-9 and TRBJ2-3, with D possibly matching TRBD2 (5 bases). The CDR3 has 12 amino acids. CDR1 is SEHNR and CDR2 is FQNEAQ in the germline V gene (reference sequence). V gave up 5 bases and J gave up 6 bases, with 9 bases separating them. The CDR3 here is CASSPTGDTQYF. The DNA for the CDR3 is TGTGCCAGCAGCCCGACGGGGGATACGCAGTATTTT.

In nucleotides, the CDR3 is TGTGCCAGCAGCTTTCCAGGGAACACTGAAGCTTTCTTT. It specifies CASSFPGNTEAFF. The chain couples TRBV7-9 to TRBJ1-1; D unclear. CDR3 length: 13 residues. Germline lookup yields CDR1 SEHNR and CDR2 FQNEAQ (reference sequence). Trimming pared 3 bases from V and 1 base from J, leaving 6 bases between.

The CDR3 region is CASSPGRAYYEQYF. Written as DNA, the CDR3 is TGTGCCAGCAGCCCCGGGAGGGCGTACTACGAGCAGTACTTC. The chain carries TRBV7-2 and TRBJ2-7; 8 bases map to TRBD2. There are 14 residues in the CDR3. V dropped 5 bases and J dropped 3; count of bases not matched to a gene: 6. Looked up from germline, CDR1 is SGHTA and CDR2 is FQGNSA.

This clone was detected once. The CDR3 region is CAISAGWETQYF. As DNA, the CDR3 is TGTGCCATCAGTGCGGGGTGGGAGACCCAGTACTTC. The V and J genes are TRBV10-3 and TRBJ2-5; a weak D match, TRBD2 (5 bases). The CDR3 extends over 12 amino acids. Germline values: CDR1 ENHRY, CDR2 SYGVKD. V shed 4 bases and J shed 5 bases, with 8 bases lying between them.

The gene calls are TRBV25-1 and TRBJ2-3, with D possibly being TRBD2 (6 bases). The CDR3 has 15 amino acids. Trimming removed 3 bases at V and 7 bases at J, with 17 bases between. Germline V gene lookup returns CDR1 MGHDK and CDR2 SYGVNS. CDR3 sequence: CASSEARETSNTQYF. The CDR3 region has the DNA TGTGCCAGCAGTGAGGCCCGGGAGACCAGTAATACGCAGTATTTT.

The J gene is TRBJ2-1, the V gene TRBV18; D call uncertain. Germline assignment: CDR1 KGHSH and CDR2 LQKENI. V was pared by 3 bases and J by 6 bases, with 6 bases between. The CDR3 consists of 12 residues. The CDR3 protein is CASSPRSNEQFF. The CDR3 DNA sequence: TGTGCCAGCTCACCTCGTAGCAATGAGCAGTTCTTC. Together with reference TRBV18 and TRBJ2-1, the CDR3 gives the full variable domain: NAGVMQNPRHLVRRRGQEARLRCSPMKGHSHVYWYRQLPEEGLKFMVYLQKENIIDESGMPKERFSAEFPKEGPSILRIQQVVRGDSAAYFCASSPRSNEQFFGPGTRLTVL.

This clone showed up just once. The chain is built from TRBV5-1 and TRBJ2-1; D not resolved. The germline V and J ends were trimmed by 0 bases and 8 bases, with 12 bases remaining between them. This CDR3 region has 14 residues. From germline, CDR1 is SGHRS and CDR2 YFSETQ. The CDR3 here is CASSLATRQDEQFF. For the CDR3, the DNA is TGCGCCAGCAGCTTGGCTACTCGGCAGGATGAGCAGTTCTTC.

This chain links TRBV29-1 with TRBJ2-5; TRBD1 matches 7 bases. The closer fit of TRBJ2-7 to the DNA end suggests the J call may be wrong. This CDR3 has 14 residues. Germline CDR1 and CDR2: SQVTM and ANQGSEA. The CDR3 sequence: CSVEVSGGFYEQYF. The DNA for the CDR3 is TGCAGCGTTGAAGTCTCAGGGGGTTTCTACGAGCAGTACTTC.

The chain links TRBV6-6 to TRBJ1-2; a possible D gene is TRBD1 (6 bases). The V gene lost 4 bases and the J gene lost 8 bases, with 14 bases spanning the gap. The germline V gene has CDR1 MNHNY and CDR2 SVGAGI (reference sequence). The CDR3 loop spans 13 amino acids. The CDR3 DNA follows: TGTGCCAGCAGTTCCGGGACATCCAGGGGCTACACCTTC. Encoded protein: CASSSGTSRGYTF.

Here the CDR3 reads CASSQDTGLSSYNSPLHF. Here the CDR3 DNA reads TGCGCCAGCAGCCAAGATACAGGCCTGAGCTCCTATAATTCACCCCTCCACTTT. The rearrangement joins TRBV4-1 to TRBJ1-6, with D possibly being TRBD1 (5 bases). This CDR3 is 18 amino acids long. CDR1 is MGHRA and CDR2 is YSYEKL in the germline V gene. The germline V and J ends were trimmed by 0 bases and 0 bases, with 12 bases remaining between them.

CDR3 sequence (DNA): TGTGCCAGCAGCCCAGGGGTCGATCGCACTGAAGCTTTCTTT. Its translation: CASSPGVDRTEAFF. The rearrangement links TRBV14 to TRBJ1-1; possible D gene TRBD1, 6 bases. Trimming removed 4 bases at V and 4 bases at J, with 13 bases between. The CDR3 consists of 14 residues. Per the germline V gene, CDR1 is SGHDN and CDR2 is FVKESK.

V usage is TRBV5-4 and J usage is TRBJ1-2; weak D call: TRBD1 (5 bases). V was clipped by 0 bases and J by 3 bases, with 9 bases between them. This CDR3 comprises 14 residues. Germline CDR1 reads SGHNT; CDR2 reads YYREEE (reference sequence). The CDR3 loop is CASSLGLRDYGYTF. The CDR3 DNA reads as TGTGCCAGCAGCTTGGGTCTCAGGGACTATGGCTACACCTTC.

The CDR3 coding sequence is TGTGCCAGCCATCAAGCCAGCGGGGAGGGGGAGACCCAGTACTTC. Its translation: CASHQASGEGETQYF. V is TRBV5-6 and J is TRBJ2-5, with 7 bases that match TRBD2. The CDR3 extends over 15 amino acids. Germline values: CDR1 SGHDT, CDR2 YYEEEE. Trimming at V came to 7 bases and at J to 5 bases, leaving 14 bases not matched to a gene. The full variable domain, its missing parts supplied by reference TRBV5-6 and TRBJ2-5, is DAGVTQSPTHLIKTRGQQVTLRCSPKSGHDTVSWYQQALGQGPQFIFQYYEEEERQRGNFPDRFSGHQFPNYSSELNVNALLLGDSALYLCASHQASGEGETQYFGPGTRLLVL.